This T cell receptor (beta chain) was retrieved from a study of read filtering for tumor transcriptome and immune sequencing. Ten or more counts support this clonotype. The target antigen is unknown. Germline assignment: CDR1 SGHTA and CDR2 FQGNSA. V was cut by 2 bases and J by 0 bases, with 9 bases left in between. This CDR3 spans 15 amino acids. This library used around 400 ng RNA and molecular barcoded adaptors spanning alpha/delta and beta/gamma chains. TCRdb recomputed calls from the reads with MiXCR, one row per CDR3 protein. This sample has fewer than 35,000 distinct CDR3 sequences, with about a fifth found just once. Study-wide results and caveats: Without single-read clonotypes, shared clonotype proportions correlated more between IR-seq and RNA-seq.

V is TRBV7-2 and J is TRBJ2-3; D is undetermined. This clonotype originated in a donor older than 35 with multiple myeloma. The specimen sequenced was a population of CD138-negative cells sorted from bone marrow. The CDR3 sequence is CASSLRAGSTDTQYF. CDR3 nucleotides: TGTGCCAGCAGCTTACGAGCCGGTAGCACAGATACGCAGTATTTT. The entire variable domain, with the rest obtained from reference TRBV7-2 and TRBJ2-3, is as follows: GAGVSQSPSNKVTEKGKDVELRCDPISGHTALYWYRQSLGQGLEFLIYFQGNSAPDKSGLPSDRFSAERTGGSVSTLTIQRTQQEDSAVYLCASSLRAGSTDTQYFGPGTRLTVL.